Sequencing of this TCR beta chain was carried out in a study of control samples from healthy donors and cancer patients. Repertoires were generated with immunoSEQ multiplex PCR, while TCRdb's copy carries only in-frame clones and drops some. The table includes 100,000 or so clones, about 83% detected once. The J segment lost 4 bases and the V segment lost 5 bases, leaving 4 bases of the junction unmatched. The V gene's germline CDR1 is MDHEN and CDR2 SYDVKM. The CDR3 has 14 residues. Sequencing input: blood. The sequence derives from a woman in her fifties or sixties in good health. The chain links TRBV28 to TRBJ1-2, with TRBD1 matching over 10 bases. The CDR3 nucleotides read TGTGCCAGCAGTCGACAGGGGGCCGGCTATGGCTACACCTTC. Translation: CASSRQGAGYGYTF.